This T cell receptor beta chain was obtained from a study of blood T cell repertoires in COVID-19 (TCRdb year 2020). In terms of the full investigation: Samples covering the acute and convalescent phases of COVID-19 were provided by collaborators in the United States, Italy and Spain. The material from the prospective study consisted of cDNA or gDNA derived from T cells, B-cell-depleted T cells, or PBMCs. Deeply sampled blood TCRbeta repertoires from subjects exposed to, actively infected with, or recovered from COVID-19 were included in the dataset. The repertoires were released in a freely available public database intended as a resource for research on the immune response to SARS-CoV-2. The samples were drawn from two sources: the first 160 participants of the ongoing ImmuneRACE study, and 1,000 to 1,500 subjects contributed by 6 global collaborators. Nearly every sample came with metadata listing a de-identified subject ID, COVID-19 status, age in years and sex. HLA class I and class II types, where available, came from metadata supplied by the sample provider rather than from assay-based typing. Points the paper makes about the study in general: How much clinical and demographic metadata was included differed by source and by participant, and the metadata was provided uncurated.

The immunoSEQ Assay, a bias-controlled multiplex PCR, was used to amplify TCRbeta CDR3 regions from genomic DNA. On the study's bioinformatics: Nucleated cell counts per sample were estimated from amplification of reference gene primers within the assay. To quantify the absolute abundance of each unique TCRbeta CDR3 rearrangement, sequence reads were collapsed and filtered. Productive Simpson clonality was computed per sample as the square root of Simpson's diversity index over productive rearrangements. The source is immuneACCESS, and TCRdb retained only in-frame sequences with V and J called. Part of the clones is not carried over; for the studies checked, unresolved V genes explain less than half of this, and the remainder is unexplained. V and J calls plus clone size are reproduced from that table; the DNA served to infer D and trimming. In all, the sample holds some 170,000 clones, and 75% to 85% of those were seen once. In total, the top ten clones hold 12% to 15% of the sample.

Enrolling through a virtual design, the prospective study's participants ranged in age from roughly 18 to 90 years and lived across 24 United States geographic areas. Cohort assignment in the prospective study relied on participant-reported clinical history from a screening survey and a study questionnaire. Recovered participants in ImmuneRACE Cohort 3 were defined by two consecutive negative NP/OP PCR tests, clearance by a healthcare professional, or resolution of symptoms. In the prospective study, mobile phlebotomists collected whole blood, serum and a nasopharyngeal or oropharyngeal swab from each participant. Prospective study participants could optionally give additional blood draws and questionnaires over an approximately 2-month period. Blood samples from the prospective study were shipped frozen or at room temperature prior to DNA extraction. V is reduced by 4 bases and J by 9 bases, leaving a spacing of 16 bases between them. The CDR3, from cysteine to phenylalanine, totals 14 residues. CDR3 DNA only is kept here, 42 bases in frame from base 1. The germline V gene provides CDR1 MGHRA and CDR2 YSYEKL.

To note about this clone: Its specific antigen is unknown. Per-base qualities were not stored, and no clone one base away is much larger.

Sequencing used PBMCs or T cells enriched from blood (not recorded which). The chain is encoded by TRBV4-1 joined to TRBJ1-5, with an unclear D gene assignment. This TCR came from a man over 45 who had recovered from COVID-19. The DNA sequence is given as TGCGCCAGCAGCCCCGGACTTGGGGAGCGGCCCCAGCATTTT. Protein translation: CASSPGLGERPQHF.